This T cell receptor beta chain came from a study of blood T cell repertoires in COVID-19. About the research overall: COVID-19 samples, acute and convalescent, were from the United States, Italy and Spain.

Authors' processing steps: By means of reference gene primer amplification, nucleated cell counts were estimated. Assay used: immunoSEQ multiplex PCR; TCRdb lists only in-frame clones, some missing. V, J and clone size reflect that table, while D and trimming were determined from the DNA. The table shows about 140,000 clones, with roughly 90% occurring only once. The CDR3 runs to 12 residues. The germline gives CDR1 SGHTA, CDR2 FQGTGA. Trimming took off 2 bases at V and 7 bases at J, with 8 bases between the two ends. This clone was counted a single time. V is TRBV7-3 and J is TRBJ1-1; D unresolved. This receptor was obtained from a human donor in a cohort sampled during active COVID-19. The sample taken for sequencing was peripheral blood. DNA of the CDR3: TGTGCCAGCAGCTTATCCGGTGATGAAGCTTTCTTT. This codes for CASSLSGDEAFF.